This T cell receptor delta chain was documented in a study of delta chain sequences of gamma delta T cells (dated by TCRdb to the late 2010s). In this sample, this clone turned up a few times. There is no known antigen for this receptor. Base-call qualities are not available, and no considerably larger clone is one nucleotide away. The library was generated by 5' RACE. The reads were generated on an Illumina MiSeq. Via CATT, TCRdb reprocessed the public reads, and rows with identical DNA were then joined. The sample yields around 2,600 delta-chain clones; 5.9% were counted once. The ten top clones hold around 49% of the sample. The TCR originated in a human donor in good health. The sequenced sample consisted of either unsorted cells or a sorted T cell fraction (not recorded which).

The CDR3 protein is CALGELRTGGTYTDKLIF. The DNA sequence reads TGTGCTCTTGGGGAACTGCGTACTGGGGGAACGTACACCGATAAACTCATCTTT. The chain is made from TRDV1 and TRDJ1; TRDD3 lines up with 9 middle nucleotides. Spanning cysteine to phenylalanine, the CDR3 consists of 18 amino acids. Only the CDR3 portion is preserved as DNA: 54 bases, with reading frame beginning at the first base. CDR1 TSWWSYY and CDR2 QGS were looked up in the germline V gene. Ends trimmed: V by 0 bases, J by 0 bases; bases unmatched to a gene: 8.